The next 16 T cell receptor beta chains were all read from a single sample in a study of T cell responses to AZD1222 COVID-19 vaccine. Sequenced by immunoSEQ multiplex PCR; TCRdb stores in-frame clones only, minus some. The table has 250,000 to 300,000 clones, approximately 94% seen once. This material consisted of peripheral blood, taken 28 days after the second AZD1222 dose. The origin of the receptors is an adult who received the AZD1222 COVID-19 vaccine.

V is TRBV28 and J is TRBJ1-3; no clear D gene. V dropped 6 bases and J dropped 9 bases, with 18 bases sitting between them. This CDR3 has 14 amino acids. CDR1 and CDR2 (germline): MDHEN, SYDVKM. The CDR3 loop is CASSPGLGRSTIYF. DNA of the CDR3: TGTGCCAGCAGCCCAGGACTAGGCCGAAGCACCATATATTTT. Full variable domain (remainder filled in from reference TRBV28 and TRBJ1-3): DVKVTQSSRYLVKRTGEKVFLECVQDMDHENMFWYRQDPGLGLRLIYFSYDVKMKEKGDIPEGYSVSREKKERFSLILESASTNQTSMYLCASSPGLGRSTIYFGEGSWLTVV.

V and J are TRBV6-2 or TRBV6-3 and TRBJ1-2; no clear D. The CDR3 totals 13 residues. V was clipped by 4 bases and J by 1 base, with 7 bases between them. Germline V gives CDR1 MNHEY, CDR2 SVGEGT. In DNA, the CDR3 is TGTGCCAGCAGTTTGGCCGATAACTATGGCTACACCTTC. This gives the protein CASSLADNYGYTF.

The chain recombines TRBV7-8 with TRBJ2-7; D tentatively reads TRBD1 or TRBD2 (5 bases each). Germline V gives CDR1 SGHVS, CDR2 FQNEAQ. Between the trimmed V and J ends, which lost 8 bases and 3 bases, there was a span of 14 bases. CDR3 length: 13 amino acids. The CDR3 nucleotides are TGTGCCAGCGGTGGGCAGGGAGTCTACGAGCAGTACTTC. It yields the protein CASGGQGVYEQYF. Filled out from reference TRBV7-8 and TRBJ2-7, the complete variable domain reads GAGVSQSPRYKVAKRGQDVALRCDPISGHVSLFWYQQALGQGPEFLTYFQNEAQLDKSGLPSDRFFAERPEGSVSTLKIQRTQQEDSAVYLCASGGQGVYEQYFGPGTRLTVT.

The V and J genes are TRBV27 and TRBJ1-2; unclear D gene. Trimming took off 3 bases at V and 8 bases at J, with 16 bases between the two ends. The CDR3 runs to 14 residues. Germline V gene sequence: CDR1 MNHEY, CDR2 SMNVEV (reference sequence). Written as DNA, the CDR3 is TGTGCCAGCAGTTTTGGGTTGGCAGCGGGGGGCTACACCTTC. Its protein product is CASSFGLAAGGYTF.

CDR3 DNA sequence: TGCGCCAGCAGCACGGGACCCGGTAATGAAAAACTGTTTTTT. It translates to CASSTGPGNEKLFF. The chain is built from TRBV5-1 and TRBJ1-4; tentative D call: TRBD1 (5 bases). The CDR3 is made up of 14 amino acids. Germline V gene sequence: CDR1 SGHRS, CDR2 YFSETQ. Trimming stripped 4 bases from V and 4 bases from J, with 11 bases between.

This clone was seen a handful of times. The genes are TRBV11-3 and TRBJ2-2, with D possibly matching TRBD2 (7 bases). This CDR3 has 15 residues. Trimming left V 3 bases short and J 4 bases short, with 12 bases between. Germline V gene data show CDR1 as SGHNT and CDR2 as YENEEA. The CDR3 is CASSLRRGGTGELFF. CDR3 nucleotide sequence: TGTGCCAGCAGCTTGAGGAGGGGGGGCACCGGGGAGCTGTTTTTT.

Only one count was recorded for this clone. The chain recombines TRBV5-1 with TRBJ1-3; unclear D gene. The CDR3 runs to 13 residues. Germline CDR1 reads SGHRS; CDR2 reads YFSETQ. V lost 5 bases to trimming and J lost 0 bases, with 6 bases between them. In nucleotides, the CDR3 is TGCGCCAGCAGTTGGTCCTCTGGAAACACCATATATTTT. It yields the protein CASSWSSGNTIYF.

The V and J genes are TRBV11-2 and TRBJ1-2; D perhaps matches TRBD1 (6 bases). The CDR3 covers 15 residues. The V gene's germline CDR1 is SGHAT and CDR2 FQNNGV. V was clipped by 0 bases and J by 8 bases, with 16 bases between them. CDR3 sequence (DNA): TGTGCCAGCAGCTTAGATTTTGGGGGCGCCTGGGGCTACACCTTC. Its translation is CASSLDFGGAWGYTF.

This chain links TRBV11-2 with TRBJ1-1, with TRBD1 identical over 7 bases. Germline CDR1 and CDR2: SGHAT and FQNNGV. This CDR3 is 12 amino acids long. With V trimmed by 4 bases and J by 5 bases, 1 base remained unmatched. The CDR3 sequence: CASSSQGTEAFF. CDR3 coding DNA: TGTGCCAGCAGCTCACAGGGGACTGAAGCTTTCTTT.

Only one count was recorded for this clone. This rearrangement joins TRBV10-3 to TRBJ1-1; perhaps TRBD1 as D (6 bases). Between the trimmed V and J ends, which lost 3 bases and 0 bases, there was a span of 11 bases. The CDR3 contains 15 residues. Germline assignment: CDR1 ENHRY and CDR2 SYGVKD. The CDR3 is CAISDPGQLNTEAFF. Written as DNA, the CDR3 is TGTGCCATCAGTGACCCTGGACAGCTGAACACTGAAGCTTTCTTT.

The chain recombines TRBV13 with TRBJ2-5; 9 bases align to TRBD1. V shed 0 bases and J 2 bases; nucleotides not matched to a gene: 4. The germline V gene has CDR1 PRHDT and CDR2 FYEKMQ (reference sequence). This CDR3 has 16 residues. The CDR3 DNA reads TGTGCCAGCAGCTTAGGCCTAGACAGGGGGCAAGAGACCCAGTACTTC. Translation gives CASSLGLDRGQETQYF.

The chain joins TRBV7-3 to TRBJ2-1, with 7 bases that match TRBD2. The CDR3 sequence is 13 residues long. Germline V gene lookup returns CDR1 SGHTA and CDR2 FQGTGA. J was trimmed by 12 bases and V by 1 base; bases with no gene match: 6. The CDR3 sequence is CASSLKPTSWQFF. The CDR3 nucleotides read TGTGCCAGCAGCTTAAAACCGACTAGCTGGCAGTTCTTC.

This clone was found once. V and J are TRBV3-1 (or the pseudogene TRBV3-2) and TRBJ2-7; D is perhaps TRBD1 (5 bases). The germline V gene has CDR1 LGHDT and CDR2 YNNKEL (reference sequence). Trimming removed 1 base from V and 1 base from J, with 8 bases in between. CDR3 size: 14 residues. Here the CDR3 DNA reads TGTGCCAGCAGCCAAGGGACACAATCCTACGAGCAGTACTTC. Translated: CASSQGTQSYEQYF.

The chain is built from TRBV11-2 and TRBJ2-5; TRBD1 aligns across 9 bases. This CDR3 is built from 15 residues. Germline V gene data show CDR1 as SGHAT and CDR2 as FQNNGV. The ends lost 4 bases at V and 4 bases at J; junction bases unmatched: 7. In nucleotides, the CDR3 is TGTGCCAGCAGCTACCACACAGGGGGCGGAGAGACCCAGTACTTC. Amino acids: CASSYHTGGGETQYF.

This chain uses TRBV7-8 with TRBJ2-1, with 14 bases lining up with TRBD2. The CDR3 runs to 17 residues. Germline loops: CDR1 SGHVS, CDR2 FQNEAQ. V lost 5 bases, J lost 0 bases, and 3 bases stayed unmatched. CDR3 bases: TGTGCCAGCAGCCCGGGGACTAGCGGGAGCTCCTACAATGAGCAGTTCTTC. Translated, it gives CASSPGTSGSSYNEQFF.

This chain joins TRBV18 and TRBJ1-1; D is ambiguous. V was trimmed by 4 bases and J by 6 bases, leaving 6 bases between them. This CDR3 region has 11 residues. Germline CDR1 is KGHSH and CDR2 is LQKENI. The CDR3, as DNA: TGTGCCAGCTCACAAAATGCTGAAGCTTTCTTT. It is translated as CASSQNAEAFF.